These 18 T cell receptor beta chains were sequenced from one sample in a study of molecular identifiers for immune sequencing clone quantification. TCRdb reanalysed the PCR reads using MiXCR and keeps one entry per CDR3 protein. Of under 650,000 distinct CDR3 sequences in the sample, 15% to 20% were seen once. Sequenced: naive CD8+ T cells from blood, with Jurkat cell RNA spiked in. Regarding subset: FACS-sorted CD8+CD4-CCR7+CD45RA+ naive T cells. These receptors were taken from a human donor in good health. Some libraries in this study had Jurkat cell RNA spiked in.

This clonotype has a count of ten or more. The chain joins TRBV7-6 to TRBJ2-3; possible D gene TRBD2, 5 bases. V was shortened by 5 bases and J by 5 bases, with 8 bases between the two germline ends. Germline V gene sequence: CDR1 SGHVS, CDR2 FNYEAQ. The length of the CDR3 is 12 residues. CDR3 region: CASSHREDTQYF. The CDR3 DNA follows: TGTGCCAGCAGCCACCGGGAAGATACGCAGTATTTT.

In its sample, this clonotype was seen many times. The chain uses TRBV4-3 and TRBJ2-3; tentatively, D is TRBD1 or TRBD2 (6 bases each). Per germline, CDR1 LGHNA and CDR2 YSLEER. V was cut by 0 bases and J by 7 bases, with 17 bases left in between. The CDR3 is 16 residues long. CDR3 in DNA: TGCGCCAGCAGCCAAGAGGTACAGGGAGGATGGAATACGCAGTATTTT. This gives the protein CASSQEVQGGWNTQYF.

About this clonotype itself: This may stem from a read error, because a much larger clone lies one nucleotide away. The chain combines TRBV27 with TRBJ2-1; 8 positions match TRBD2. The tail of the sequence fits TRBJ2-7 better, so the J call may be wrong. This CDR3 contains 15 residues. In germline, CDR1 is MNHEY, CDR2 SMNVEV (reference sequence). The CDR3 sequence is CASSSSGSTYNEQYF. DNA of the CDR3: TGTGCCAGCAGTTCGAGCGGGAGTACCTACAATGAGCAGTACTTC.

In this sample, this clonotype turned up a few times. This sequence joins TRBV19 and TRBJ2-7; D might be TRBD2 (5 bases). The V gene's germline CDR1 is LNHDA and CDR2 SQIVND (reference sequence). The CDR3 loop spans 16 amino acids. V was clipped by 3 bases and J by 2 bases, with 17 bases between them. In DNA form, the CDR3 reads TGTGCCAGTAGTATTCAGGCCGAGGGATTTCCCTACGAGCAGTACTTC. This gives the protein CASSIQAEGFPYEQYF.

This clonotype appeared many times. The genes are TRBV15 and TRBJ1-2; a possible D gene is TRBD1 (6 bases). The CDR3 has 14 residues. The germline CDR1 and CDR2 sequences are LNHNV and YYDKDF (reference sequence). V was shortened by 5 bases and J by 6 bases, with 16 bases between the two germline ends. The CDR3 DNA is TGTGCCACCAGCGACCGGGACACCAGTAATGGCTACACCTTC. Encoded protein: CATSDRDTSNGYTF. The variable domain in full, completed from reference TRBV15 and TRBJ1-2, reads DAMVIQNPRYQVTQFGKPVTLSCSQTLNHNVMYWYQQKSSQAPKLLFHYYDKDFNNEADTPDNFQSRRPNTSFCFLDIRSPGLGDTAMYLCATSDRDTSNGYTFGSGTRLTVV.

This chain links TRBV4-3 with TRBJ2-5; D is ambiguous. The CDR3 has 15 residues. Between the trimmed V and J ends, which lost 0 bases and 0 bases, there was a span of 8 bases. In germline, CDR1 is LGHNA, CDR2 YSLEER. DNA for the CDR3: TGCGCCAGCAGCCAAGAACCACGCCACCAAGAGACCCAGTACTTC. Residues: CASSQEPRHQETQYF.

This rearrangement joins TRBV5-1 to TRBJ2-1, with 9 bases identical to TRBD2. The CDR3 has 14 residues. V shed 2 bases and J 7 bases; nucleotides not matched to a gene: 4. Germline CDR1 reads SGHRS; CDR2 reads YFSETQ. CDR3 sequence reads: CASSFGAGGNEQFF. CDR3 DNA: TGCGCCAGCAGCTTTGGTGCGGGGGGGAATGAGCAGTTCTTC. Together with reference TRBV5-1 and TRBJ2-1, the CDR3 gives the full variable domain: KAGVTQTPRYLIKTRGQQVTLSCSPISGHRSVSWYQQTPGQGLQFLFEYFSETQRNKGNFPGRFSGRQFSNSRSEMNVSTLELGDSALYLCASSFGAGGNEQFFGPGTRLTVL.

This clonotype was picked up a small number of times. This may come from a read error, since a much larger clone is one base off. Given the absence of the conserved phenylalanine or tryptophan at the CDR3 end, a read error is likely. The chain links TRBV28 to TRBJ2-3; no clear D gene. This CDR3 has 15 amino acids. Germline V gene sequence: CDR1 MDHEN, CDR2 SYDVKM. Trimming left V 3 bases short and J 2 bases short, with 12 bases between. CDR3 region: CASSFRSSSTDTQYL. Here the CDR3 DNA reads TGTGCCAGCAGTTTCCGGTCCAGCTCCACAGATACGCAGTATCTT.

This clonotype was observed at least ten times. CDR3 nucleotide sequence: TGTGCCAGCAGCTTATCGGAGAACATTCAGTACTTC. Translating gives CASSLSENIQYF. The chain has TRBV13 and TRBJ2-4; D unclear. Trimming stripped 2 bases from V and 7 bases from J, with 6 bases between. The CDR3 runs 12 residues. Germline CDR1 reads PRHDT; CDR2 reads FYEKMQ (reference sequence).

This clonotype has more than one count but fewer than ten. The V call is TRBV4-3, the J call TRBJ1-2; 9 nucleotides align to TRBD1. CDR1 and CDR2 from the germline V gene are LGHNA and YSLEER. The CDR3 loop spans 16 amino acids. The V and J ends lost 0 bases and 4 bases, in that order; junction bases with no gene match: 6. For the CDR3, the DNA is TGCGCCAGCAGCCAAGATTTACAGGGGGCAAGCTATGGCTACACCTTC. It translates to CASSQDLQGASYGYTF.

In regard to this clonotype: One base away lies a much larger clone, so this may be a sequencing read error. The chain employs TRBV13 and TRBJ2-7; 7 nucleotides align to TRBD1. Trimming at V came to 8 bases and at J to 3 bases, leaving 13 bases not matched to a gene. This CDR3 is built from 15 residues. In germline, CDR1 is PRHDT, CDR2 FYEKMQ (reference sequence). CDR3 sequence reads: CASGPRDRPLYEQYF. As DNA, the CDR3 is TGTGCCAGCGGCCCACGGGACAGACCCCTCTACGAGCAGTACTTC.

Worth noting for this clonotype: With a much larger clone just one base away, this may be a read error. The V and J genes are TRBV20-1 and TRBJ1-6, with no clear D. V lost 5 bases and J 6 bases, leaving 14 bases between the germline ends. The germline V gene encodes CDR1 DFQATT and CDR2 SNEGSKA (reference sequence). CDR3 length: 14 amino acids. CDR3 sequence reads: CSAQPRRSNSPLHF. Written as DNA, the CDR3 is TGCAGTGCTCAGCCGCGGCGGAGTAATTCACCCCTCCACTTT.

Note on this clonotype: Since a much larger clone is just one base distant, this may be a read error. The CDR3 bases are TGCAGCGTTGAACCCGCTGGAGGGCGCATAAACACTGAAGCTTCCTTT. Encoded protein: CSVEPAGGRINTEASF. The chain has TRBV29-1 and TRBJ1-1; D unclear. CDR1 is SQVTM and CDR2 is ANQGSEA in the germline V gene. The CDR3 sequence is 16 residues long. Complete variable domain (other parts from reference TRBV29-1 and TRBJ1-1): SAVISQKPSRDICQRGTSLTIQCQVDSQVTMMFWYRQQPGQSLTLIATANQGSEATYESGFVIDKFPISRPNLTFSTLTVSNMSPEDSSIYLCSVEPAGGRINTEASFGQGTRLTVV.

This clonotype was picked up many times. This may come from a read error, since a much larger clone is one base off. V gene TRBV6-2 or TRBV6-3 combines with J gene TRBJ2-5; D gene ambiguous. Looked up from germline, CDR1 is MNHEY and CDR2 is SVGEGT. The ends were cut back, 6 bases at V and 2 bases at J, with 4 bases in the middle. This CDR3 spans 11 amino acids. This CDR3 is CASSKQETQYF. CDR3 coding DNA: TGTGCCAGCAGCAAACAAGAGACCCAGTACTTC.

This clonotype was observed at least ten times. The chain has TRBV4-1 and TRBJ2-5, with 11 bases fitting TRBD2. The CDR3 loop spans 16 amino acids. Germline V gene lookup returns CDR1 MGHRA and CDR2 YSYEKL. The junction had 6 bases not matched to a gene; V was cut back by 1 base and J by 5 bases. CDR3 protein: CASSQGVAGGLETQYF. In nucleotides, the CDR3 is TGCGCCAGCAGCCAAGGCGTAGCGGGAGGGCTGGAGACCCAGTACTTC.

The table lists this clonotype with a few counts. The CDR3 region is CASRLDTGELFF. The CDR3 DNA follows: TGTGCCAGCAGACTAGACACCGGGGAGCTGTTTTTT. The rearrangement links TRBV12-3 or TRBV12-4 to TRBJ2-2; D perhaps matches TRBD2 (5 bases). The CDR3 is made up of 12 amino acids. Trimming left V 6 bases short and J 3 bases short, with 5 bases between.

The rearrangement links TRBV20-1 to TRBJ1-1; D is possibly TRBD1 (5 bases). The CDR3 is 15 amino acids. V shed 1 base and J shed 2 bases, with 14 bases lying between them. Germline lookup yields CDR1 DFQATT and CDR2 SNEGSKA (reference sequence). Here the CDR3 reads CSARAGRGFNTEAFF. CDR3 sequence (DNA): TGCAGTGCTAGAGCCGGAAGGGGTTTCAACACTGAAGCTTTCTTT.

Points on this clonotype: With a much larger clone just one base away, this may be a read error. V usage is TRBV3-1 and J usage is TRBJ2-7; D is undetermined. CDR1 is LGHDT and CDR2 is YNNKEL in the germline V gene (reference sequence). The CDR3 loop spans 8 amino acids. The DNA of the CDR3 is TGTCCACCCTACGAGCAGTACTTC. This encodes CPPYEQYF.